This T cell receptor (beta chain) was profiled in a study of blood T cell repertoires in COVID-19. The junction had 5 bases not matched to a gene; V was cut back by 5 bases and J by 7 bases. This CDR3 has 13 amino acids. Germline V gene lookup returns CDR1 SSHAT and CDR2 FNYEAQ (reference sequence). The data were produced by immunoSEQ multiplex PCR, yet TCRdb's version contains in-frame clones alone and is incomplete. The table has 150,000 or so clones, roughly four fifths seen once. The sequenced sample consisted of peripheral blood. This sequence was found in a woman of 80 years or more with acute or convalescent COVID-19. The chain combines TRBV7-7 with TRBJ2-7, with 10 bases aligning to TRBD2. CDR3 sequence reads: CASSATLAGEQYF. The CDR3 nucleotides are TGTGCCAGCAGCGCCACACTAGCGGGGGAGCAGTACTTC.